This T cell receptor beta chain was recorded in a study of response to subunit inactivated influenza vaccine. This clonotype was seen once. CDR3 length: 13 amino acids. V lost 5 bases to trimming and J lost 2 bases, with 10 bases between them. Germline V gene data show CDR1 as SEHNR and CDR2 as FQNEAQ (reference sequence). Using its own MiXCR run on the RT-PCR reads, TCRdb lists one record per CDR3 protein. The sample includes about 650,000 distinct CDR3 sequences, approximately 14% seen only once; the top ten take 7.5% to 9%. The sample was PBMCs from blood, taken 14 to 15 days before vaccination. V and J are TRBV7-9 and TRBJ2-7; D may match TRBD1 or TRBD2 (5 bases each). This receptor was identified in a man in his forties or fifties who received an inactivated influenza vaccine. CDR3 sequence reads: CASSQGPPYEQYF. The CDR3 region has the DNA TGTGCCAGCAGCCAGGGACCGCCCTACGAGCAGTACTTC. The variable domain in full, with the rest retrieved from reference TRBV7-9 and TRBJ2-7, is DTGVSQNPRHKITKRGQNVTFRCDPISEHNRLYWYRQTLGQGPEFLTYFQNEAQLEKSRLLSDRFSAERPKGSFSTLEIQRTEQGDSAMYLCASSQGPPYEQYFGPGTRLTVT.